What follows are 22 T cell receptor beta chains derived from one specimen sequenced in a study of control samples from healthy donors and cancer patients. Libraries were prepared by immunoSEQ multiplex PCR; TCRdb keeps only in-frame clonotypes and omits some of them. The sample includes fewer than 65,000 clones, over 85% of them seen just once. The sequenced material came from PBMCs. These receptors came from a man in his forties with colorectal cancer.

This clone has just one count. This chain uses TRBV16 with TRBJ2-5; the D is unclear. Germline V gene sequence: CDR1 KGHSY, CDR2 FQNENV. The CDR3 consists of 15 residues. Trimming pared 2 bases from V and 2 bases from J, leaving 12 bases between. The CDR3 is CASSQALSLQETQYF. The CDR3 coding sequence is TGTGCCAGCAGCCAAGCCTTAAGTCTACAAGAGACCCAGTACTTC.

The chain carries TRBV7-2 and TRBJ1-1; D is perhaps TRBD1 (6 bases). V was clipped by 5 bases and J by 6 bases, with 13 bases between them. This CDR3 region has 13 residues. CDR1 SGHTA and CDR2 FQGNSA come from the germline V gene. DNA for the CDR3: TGTGCCAGCAGCCCCTACGGGGGGCCTGAAGCTTTCTTT. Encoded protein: CASSPYGGPEAFF.

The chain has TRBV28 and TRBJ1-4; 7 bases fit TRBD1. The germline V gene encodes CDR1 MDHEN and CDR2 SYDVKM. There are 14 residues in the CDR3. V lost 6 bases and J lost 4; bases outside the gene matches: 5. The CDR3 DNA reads TGTGCCAGCAGCTCCGGGACAGTTAATGAAAAACTGTTTTTT. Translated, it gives CASSSGTVNEKLFF.

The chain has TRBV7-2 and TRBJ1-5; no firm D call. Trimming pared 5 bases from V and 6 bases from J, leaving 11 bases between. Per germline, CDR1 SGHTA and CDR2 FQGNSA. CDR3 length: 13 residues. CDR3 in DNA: TGTGCCAGCAGCAACCACCTGGGTCAGCCCCAGCATTTT. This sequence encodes CASSNHLGQPQHF.

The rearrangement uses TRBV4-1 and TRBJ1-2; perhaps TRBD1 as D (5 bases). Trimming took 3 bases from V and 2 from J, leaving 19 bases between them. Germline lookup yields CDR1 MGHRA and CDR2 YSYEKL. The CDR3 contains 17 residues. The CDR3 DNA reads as TGCGCCAGCAGCCAGATTAGGGGACTAGGTAGGAACTATGGCTACACCTTC. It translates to CASSQIRGLGRNYGYTF.

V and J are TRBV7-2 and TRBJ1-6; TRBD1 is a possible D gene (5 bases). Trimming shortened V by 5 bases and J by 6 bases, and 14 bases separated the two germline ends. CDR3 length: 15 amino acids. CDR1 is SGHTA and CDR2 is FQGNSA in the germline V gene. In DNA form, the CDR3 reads TGTGCCAGCAGCCCCTTCCGAAGGGGTAATTCACCCCTCCACTTT. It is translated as CASSPFRRGNSPLHF.

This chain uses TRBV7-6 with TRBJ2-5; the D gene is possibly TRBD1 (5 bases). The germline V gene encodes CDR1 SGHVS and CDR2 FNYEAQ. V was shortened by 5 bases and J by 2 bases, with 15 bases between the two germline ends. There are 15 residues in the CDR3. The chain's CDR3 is CASSVNTGFQETQYF. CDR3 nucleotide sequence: TGTGCCAGCAGCGTGAACACAGGATTTCAAGAGACCCAGTACTTC.

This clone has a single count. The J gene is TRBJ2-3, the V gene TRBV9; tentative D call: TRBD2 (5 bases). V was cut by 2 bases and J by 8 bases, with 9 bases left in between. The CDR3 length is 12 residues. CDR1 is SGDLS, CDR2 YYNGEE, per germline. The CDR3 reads CASSVVGATQYF. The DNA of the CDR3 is TGTGCCAGCAGCGTGGTGGGAGCTACGCAGTATTTT.

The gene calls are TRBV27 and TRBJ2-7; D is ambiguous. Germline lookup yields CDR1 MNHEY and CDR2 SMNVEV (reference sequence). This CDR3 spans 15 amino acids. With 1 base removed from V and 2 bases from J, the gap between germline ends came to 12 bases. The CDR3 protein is CASSLLGGGAYEQYF. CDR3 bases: TGTGCCAGCAGTTTATTAGGTGGCGGAGCCTACGAGCAGTACTTC.

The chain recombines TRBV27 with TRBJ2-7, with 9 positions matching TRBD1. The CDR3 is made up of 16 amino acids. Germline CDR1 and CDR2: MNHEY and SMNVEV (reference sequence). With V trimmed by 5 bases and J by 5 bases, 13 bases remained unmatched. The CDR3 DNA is TGTGCCAGCAGTCACCAAAGGGACAGGGCTCTCCACGAGCAGTACTTC. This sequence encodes CASSHQRDRALHEQYF.

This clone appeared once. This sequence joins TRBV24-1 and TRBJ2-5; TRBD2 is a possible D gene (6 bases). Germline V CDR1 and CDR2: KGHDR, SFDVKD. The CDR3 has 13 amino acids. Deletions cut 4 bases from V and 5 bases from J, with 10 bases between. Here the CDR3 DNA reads TGTGCCACCAGTGACTTGGGGGGTGAGACCCAGTACTTC. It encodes CATSDLGGETQYF.

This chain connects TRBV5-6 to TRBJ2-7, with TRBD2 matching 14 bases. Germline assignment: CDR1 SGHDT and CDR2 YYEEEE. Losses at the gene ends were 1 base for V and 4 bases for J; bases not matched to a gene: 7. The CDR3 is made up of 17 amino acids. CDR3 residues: CASSLRTSGRWVYEQYF. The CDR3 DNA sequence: TGTGCCAGCAGCTTGCGGACTAGCGGGAGGTGGGTATACGAGCAGTACTTC.

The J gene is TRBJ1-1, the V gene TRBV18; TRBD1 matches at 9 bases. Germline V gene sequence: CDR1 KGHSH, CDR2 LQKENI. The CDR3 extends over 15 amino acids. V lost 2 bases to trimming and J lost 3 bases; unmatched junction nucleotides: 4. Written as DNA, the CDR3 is TGTGCCAGCTCACCAAGGACAGGGGATGACACTGAAGCTTTCTTT. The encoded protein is CASSPRTGDDTEAFF.

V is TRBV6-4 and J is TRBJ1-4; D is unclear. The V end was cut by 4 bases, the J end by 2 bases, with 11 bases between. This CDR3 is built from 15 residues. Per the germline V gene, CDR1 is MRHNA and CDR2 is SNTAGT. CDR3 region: CASSAGSGTNEKLFF. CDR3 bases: TGTGCCAGCAGTGCCGGATCGGGCACTAATGAAAAACTGTTTTTT.

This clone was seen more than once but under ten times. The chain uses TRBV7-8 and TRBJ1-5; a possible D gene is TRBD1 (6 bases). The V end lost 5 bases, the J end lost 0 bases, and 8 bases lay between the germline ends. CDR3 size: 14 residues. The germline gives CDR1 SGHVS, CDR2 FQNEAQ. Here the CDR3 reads CASSKQGSNQPQHF. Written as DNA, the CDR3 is TGTGCCAGCAGCAAACAGGGTAGCAATCAGCCCCAGCATTTT.

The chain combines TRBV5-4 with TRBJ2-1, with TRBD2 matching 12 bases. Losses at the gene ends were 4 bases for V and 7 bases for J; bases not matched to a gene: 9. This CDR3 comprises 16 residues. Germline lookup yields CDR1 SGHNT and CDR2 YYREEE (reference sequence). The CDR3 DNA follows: TGTGCCAGCAGCCCTCCTAGCGGGAGGGGTGTAAATGAGCAGTTCTTC. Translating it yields CASSPPSGRGVNEQFF.

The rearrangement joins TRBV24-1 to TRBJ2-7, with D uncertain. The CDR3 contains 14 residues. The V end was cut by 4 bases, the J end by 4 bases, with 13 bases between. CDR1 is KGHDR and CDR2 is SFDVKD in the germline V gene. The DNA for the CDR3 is TGTGCCACCAGTGACCTACAGCCCATATACGAGCAGTACTTC. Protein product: CATSDLQPIYEQYF.

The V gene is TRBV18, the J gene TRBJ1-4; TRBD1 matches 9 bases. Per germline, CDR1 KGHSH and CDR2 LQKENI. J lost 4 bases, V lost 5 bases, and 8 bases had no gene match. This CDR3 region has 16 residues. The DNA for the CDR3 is TGTGCCAGCTCATCGACAGGGGGTAGAGTTAATGAAAAACTGTTTTTT. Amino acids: CASSSTGGRVNEKLFF.

CDR3 nucleotide sequence: TGTGCCGCTAGGGACAGGGGGAACACCGGGGAGCTGTTTTTT. Translated: CAARDRGNTGELFF. The chain uses TRBV24-1 and TRBJ2-2, with TRBD1 matching 10 bases. CDR1 and CDR2 (germline): KGHDR, SFDVKD. The V segment lost 12 bases and the J segment 1 base; nucleotides outside the gene matches: 4. The CDR3 extends over 14 amino acids.

The CDR3 reads CASKTSSGRANAGELFF. CDR3 sequence (DNA): TGTGCCAGTAAGACCTCTAGCGGGAGGGCAAACGCCGGGGAGCTGTTTTTT. The chain employs TRBV19 and TRBJ2-2; 12 bases fit TRBD2. The junction had 12 bases not matched to a gene; V was cut back by 7 bases and J by 6 bases. Per the germline V gene, CDR1 is LNHDA and CDR2 is SQIVND (reference sequence). This CDR3 has 17 amino acids.

CDR3 sequence (DNA): TGTGCCAGTAAACCCGACAGGGCTGATAATTCACCCCTCCACTTT. Translation: CASKPDRADNSPLHF. The rearrangement joins TRBV19 to TRBJ1-6; 7 bases are a match to TRBD1. The length of the CDR3 is 15 residues. The junction had 8 bases not matched to a gene; V was cut back by 7 bases and J by 5 bases. CDR1 is LNHDA and CDR2 is SQIVND in the germline V gene (reference sequence).

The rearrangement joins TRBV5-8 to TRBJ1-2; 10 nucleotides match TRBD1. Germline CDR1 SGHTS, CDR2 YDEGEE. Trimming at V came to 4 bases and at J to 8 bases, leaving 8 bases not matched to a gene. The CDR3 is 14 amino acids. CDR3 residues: CASSRRQGARGYTF. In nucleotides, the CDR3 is TGTGCCAGCAGCCGAAGACAGGGGGCGCGGGGCTACACCTTC.